The 27 T cell receptor beta chains given below trace back to one sample, sequenced in a study of blood T cell repertoires in COVID-19. The data were produced by immunoSEQ multiplex PCR, yet TCRdb's version contains in-frame clones alone and is incomplete. Seen here are about 150,000 clones, under 90% observed once, and the top ten hold 0.5% to 0.65%. Material: peripheral blood. All receptors derive from a man in his sixties with acute or convalescent COVID-19.

The rearrangement joins TRBV6-1 to TRBJ1-3; a possible D gene is TRBD1 (6 bases). Trimming cost V 6 bases and J 0 bases, with 12 bases left between them. Germline CDR1 and CDR2: MNHNS and SASEGT. CDR3 length: 15 residues. CDR3 DNA sequence: TGTGCCAGCAGCGACCAGGGGACCTCTGGAAACACCATATATTTT. Translation: CASSDQGTSGNTIYF.

The DNA for the CDR3 is TGTGCCAGCAGTGGGGAGATTACTGAAGCTTTCTTT. It encodes CASSGEITEAFF. This sequence joins TRBV25-1 and TRBJ1-1; D not certain. The germline V and J ends were trimmed by 4 bases and 5 bases, with 8 bases remaining between them. Germline loops: CDR1 MGHDK, CDR2 SYGVNS. The length of the CDR3 is 12 residues.

The chain joins TRBV29-1 to TRBJ1-1, with D tentatively TRBD1 (5 bases). This CDR3 has 13 amino acids. Germline CDR1 is SQVTM and CDR2 is ANQGSEA. The V and J ends lost 4 bases and 2 bases respectively, with 11 bases between them. The CDR3 nucleotides are TGCAGCGTTGCCCGACAGAAAAACACTGAAGCTTTCTTT. This gives the protein CSVARQKNTEAFF. Combining the CDR3 with reference TRBV29-1 and TRBJ1-1 gives the whole variable domain SAVISQKPSRDICQRGTSLTIQCQVDSQVTMMFWYRQQPGQSLTLIATANQGSEATYESGFVIDKFPISRPNLTFSTLTVSNMSPEDSSIYLCSVARQKNTEAFFGQGTRLTVV.

The V gene is TRBV4-3, the J gene TRBJ1-4, with D possibly matching TRBD1 (5 bases). Trimming took off 0 bases at V and 8 bases at J, with 13 bases between the two ends. There are 15 residues in the CDR3. Germline V CDR1 and CDR2: LGHNA, YSLEER. CDR3 nucleotide sequence: TGCGCCAGCAGCCAAGATCGGGGGGTCCGGGAAAAACTGTTTTTT. Translating it yields CASSQDRGVREKLFF.

The rearrangement links TRBV18 to TRBJ2-4, with D possibly being TRBD1 (5 bases). Deletions cut 5 bases from V and 8 bases from J, with 10 bases between. The length of the CDR3 is 12 residues. Germline V CDR1 and CDR2: KGHSH, LQKENI. The CDR3 reads CASSGAGDIQYF. The CDR3 DNA reads as TGTGCCAGCTCAGGGGCCGGAGACATTCAGTACTTC.

This rearrangement joins TRBV5-1 to TRBJ2-5; 9 positions match TRBD2. The V segment lost 2 bases and the J segment 3 bases; nucleotides outside the gene matches: 5. In germline, CDR1 is SGHRS, CDR2 YFSETQ. The CDR3 covers 15 residues. The CDR3 loop is CASSFQAGGKETQYF. The CDR3 DNA sequence: TGCGCCAGCAGCTTCCAGGCGGGGGGGAAAGAGACCCAGTACTTC.

V gene TRBV5-1 combines with J gene TRBJ1-4, with a weak D call TRBD1 (5 bases). The CDR3 is 14 amino acids. V lost 8 bases to trimming and J lost 5 bases, with 16 bases between them. Germline CDR1 is SGHRS and CDR2 is YFSETQ. The CDR3 loop reads CASRPGFENEKLFF. CDR3 sequence (DNA): TGCGCCAGTCGCCCAGGGTTTGAGAATGAAAAACTGTTTTTT.

CDR3 nucleotides: TGCGCCAGCAGCCAACCCCTAGATACGCAGTATTTT. Translating it yields CASSQPLDTQYF. The chain is built from TRBV4-1 and TRBJ2-3; D is uncertain. Germline loops: CDR1 MGHRA, CDR2 YSYEKL. Trimming removed 2 bases from V and 5 bases from J, with 5 bases in between. The CDR3 totals 12 residues.

V gene TRBV29-1 combines with J gene TRBJ2-3; 7 bases fit TRBD1. Unmatched junction bases numbered 10, after V lost 4 bases and J lost 6 bases. Germline CDR1 and CDR2: SQVTM and ANQGSEA. CDR3 length equals 14 residues. CDR3 coding DNA: TGCAGCGTTGGACAGGGCGCCCGGGTCGATACGCAGTATTTT. This encodes CSVGQGARVDTQYF.

CDR3 DNA: TGTGCCAGCAGCTTACAGGATTCCAATCAGCCCCAGCATTTT. Translated, it gives CASSLQDSNQPQHF. This rearrangement joins TRBV7-2 to TRBJ1-5; D remains ambiguous. The CDR3 loop spans 14 amino acids. From germline, CDR1 is SGHTA and CDR2 FQGNSA. The germline V and J ends were trimmed by 2 bases and 3 bases, with 8 bases remaining between them. The full variable domain, its missing parts supplied by reference TRBV7-2 and TRBJ1-5, is GAGVSQSPSNKVTEKGKDVELRCDPISGHTALYWYRQSLGQGLEFLIYFQGNSAPDKSGLPSDRFSAERTGGSVSTLTIQRTQQEDSAVYLCASSLQDSNQPQHFGDGTRLSIL.

The V gene is TRBV7-3, the J gene TRBJ1-2; 7 bases are shared with TRBD1. Germline V CDR1 and CDR2: SGHTA, FQGTGA. The CDR3 spans 15 residues. The ends lost 5 bases at V and 4 bases at J; junction bases unmatched: 10. This chain's CDR3 is CASSPDGQAGYGYTF. Written as DNA, the CDR3 is TGTGCCAGCAGCCCCGACGGACAGGCCGGCTATGGCTACACCTTC.

The V and J genes are TRBV4-3 and TRBJ2-5, with 14 bases that match TRBD2. This CDR3 is 20 amino acids long. V dropped 2 bases and J dropped 0; count of bases not matched to a gene: 11. CDR1 is LGHNA and CDR2 is YSLEER in the germline V gene. The CDR3 nucleotides read TGCGCCAGCAGCCAAAGGATCCCCGGACTAGCGGGGGGCAACCAAGAGACCCAGTACTTC. It encodes CASSQRIPGLAGGNQETQYF.

As regards this clone: The same CDR3 also results from other DNA sequences found in this sample. The chain carries TRBV4-2 and TRBJ1-4, with 8 positions matching TRBD1. CDR3 size: 14 residues. The V segment lost 4 bases and the J segment 2 bases; nucleotides outside the gene matches: 0. Germline CDR1 reads LGHNA; CDR2 reads YNFKEQ. The CDR3 is CASSPGGTNEKLFF. CDR3 DNA sequence: TGTGCCAGCAGCCCAGGGGGCACTAATGAAAAACTGTTTTTT.

Written as DNA, the CDR3 is TGTGCCAGTAGTATAGGGGCACTTGTAGCCAAAAACATTCAGTACTTC. Translated: CASSIGALVAKNIQYF. The chain is built from TRBV19 and TRBJ2-4; no reliable D call. V was clipped by 1 base and J by 0 bases, with 10 bases between them. The CDR3 is made up of 16 amino acids. Germline-derived CDR1 and CDR2 are LNHDA and SQIVND (reference sequence).

This rearrangement joins TRBV28 to TRBJ1-5; D is unresolved. In germline, CDR1 is MDHEN, CDR2 SYDVKM. V shed 6 bases and J shed 0 bases, with 15 bases lying between them. There are 16 residues in the CDR3. CDR3 coding DNA: TGTGCCAGCAGCTCCCAATTCCAGGCTAGCAATCAGCCCCAGCATTTT. Translating it yields CASSSQFQASNQPQHF.

This rearrangement joins TRBV18 to TRBJ1-5; no firm D call. Deletions cut 2 bases from V and 5 bases from J, with 7 bases between. The CDR3 sequence is 13 residues long. Germline CDR1 KGHSH, CDR2 LQKENI. CDR3 sequence: CASSPTRDQPQHF. The CDR3 bases are TGTGCCAGCTCACCAACACGGGATCAGCCCCAGCATTTT.

The rearrangement joins TRBV19 to TRBJ2-7, with a tentative D call TRBD1 (6 bases). Germline V gene lookup returns CDR1 LNHDA and CDR2 SQIVND (reference sequence). There are 13 residues in the CDR3. With 8 bases removed from V and 2 bases from J, the gap between germline ends came to 13 bases. This CDR3 is CASSPGDPYEQYF. The CDR3 coding sequence is TGTGCCAGTTCCCCAGGGGACCCCTACGAGCAGTACTTC. Looking up the rest from reference TRBV19 and TRBJ2-7 gives the full variable domain: DGGITQSPKYLFRKEGQNVTLSCEQNLNHDAMYWYRQDPGQGLRLIYYSQIVNDFQKGDIAEGYSVSREKKESFPLTVTSAQKNPTAFYLCASSPGDPYEQYFGPGTRLTVT.

The CDR3 region is CASSFLQGGSGANVLTF. CDR3 nucleotide sequence: TGCGCCAGCAGCTTCCTCCAGGGAGGTTCTGGGGCCAACGTCCTGACTTTC. This sequence joins TRBV5-1 and TRBJ2-6; a weak D match, TRBD2 (6 bases). CDR3 length: 17 amino acids. Germline CDR1 SGHRS, CDR2 YFSETQ. V was trimmed by 2 bases and J by 1 base, leaving 13 bases between them.

The gene calls are TRBV21-1 and TRBJ2-7; TRBD2 reflects the table's D call only, with no check against the DNA. TRBV21-1 is a listed pseudogene. The CDR3 sequence is 20 residues long. CDR3: CASSGHRDSSLPGLEHEQYF. CDR3 DNA sequence: TGTGCCAGCAGCGGCCACCGGGACAGCTCACTCCCGGGACTAGAACACGAGCAGTACTTC.

The chain is built from TRBV11-1 and TRBJ1-3, with D possibly matching TRBD1 (5 bases). The CDR3 totals 15 residues. Trimming shortened V by 5 bases and J by 4 bases, and 15 bases separated the two germline ends. In germline, CDR1 is SGHAT, CDR2 FQDESV (reference sequence). The CDR3 nucleotides are TGTGCCAGCAGCCCGGTCACAGGTCGGGGAAACACCATATATTTT. This translates into CASSPVTGRGNTIYF.

This sequence joins TRBV5-6 and TRBJ1-6; TRBD1 matches at 8 bases. Germline V lookup: CDR1 SGHDT, CDR2 YYEEEE. Losses at the gene ends were 4 bases for V and 8 bases for J; bases not matched to a gene: 5. The CDR3 has 14 residues. CDR3 DNA: TGTGCCAGCAGCCCGGGACAGGTCTATTCACCCCTCCACTTT. Its protein is CASSPGQVYSPLHF.

V usage is TRBV24-1 and J usage is TRBJ1-4; possible D gene TRBD1, 6 bases. CDR1 is KGHDR and CDR2 is SFDVKD in the germline V gene. This CDR3 is built from 15 residues. Trimming took 3 bases from V and 5 from J, leaving 12 bases between them. CDR3 protein: CATSDNQGTNEKLFF. The CDR3 nucleotides read TGTGCCACCAGTGATAACCAGGGGACAAATGAAAAACTGTTTTTT.

CDR3 loop: CASSQGWDRPGETQYF. CDR3 nucleotides: TGTGCCAGCAGCCAAGGATGGGACAGGCCGGGGGAGACCCAGTACTTC. V gene TRBV14 combines with J gene TRBJ2-5, with TRBD1 matching over 8 bases. The CDR3 has 16 residues. The J segment lost 5 bases and the V segment lost 1 base, leaving 9 bases of the junction unmatched. Germline CDR1 and CDR2: SGHDN and FVKESK. The full variable domain, in which reference TRBV14 and TRBJ2-5 provide the parts outside the CDR3, is EAGVTQFPSHSVIEKGQTVTLRCDPISGHDNLYWYRRVMGKEIKFLLHFVKESKQDESGMPNNRFLAERTGGTYSTLKVQPAELEDSGVYFCASSQGWDRPGETQYFGPGTRLLVL.

This clone was recorded only once. As DNA, the CDR3 is TGTGCCAGTAACGGGGGGGCTAATGAAAAACTGTTTTTT. As protein: CASNGGANEKLFF. The chain uses TRBV19 and TRBJ1-4; D is perhaps TRBD1 (5 bases). This CDR3 is 13 amino acids long. V was shortened by 7 bases and J by 3 bases, with 9 bases between the two germline ends. CDR1 LNHDA and CDR2 SQIVND come from the germline V gene (reference sequence). Supplemented by reference TRBV19 and TRBJ1-4, the full variable domain reads DGGITQSPKYLFRKEGQNVTLSCEQNLNHDAMYWYRQDPGQGLRLIYYSQIVNDFQKGDIAEGYSVSREKKESFPLTVTSAQKNPTAFYLCASNGGANEKLFFGSGTQLSVL.

The CDR3: CASSPGGRGNSPLHF. CDR3 DNA: TGTGCCAGTAGTCCCGGGGGGCGAGGGAATTCACCCCTCCACTTT. V usage is TRBV19 and J usage is TRBJ1-6; weak D call: TRBD1 (6 bases). V lost 5 bases and J 7 bases, leaving 15 bases between the germline ends. This CDR3 comprises 15 residues. CDR1 is LNHDA and CDR2 is SQIVND in the germline V gene (reference sequence).

The chain couples TRBV7-2 to TRBJ2-7; D is perhaps TRBD2 (5 bases). Trimming took 2 bases from V and 3 from J, leaving 8 bases between them. The CDR3 runs to 13 residues. The germline V gene encodes CDR1 SGHTA and CDR2 FQGNSA. CDR3 protein: CASSLSGGYEQYF. CDR3 in DNA: TGTGCCAGCAGCTTAAGCGGAGGCTACGAGCAGTACTTC.

This chain joins TRBV5-5 and TRBJ2-5; 7 bases match TRBD2. CDR3 length: 14 amino acids. Trimming took 4 bases from V and 4 from J; bases not matched to a gene: 7. Germline-derived CDR1 and CDR2 are SGHKS and YYEKEE (reference sequence). The CDR3 nucleotides are TGTGCCAGCAGCATAGCAATAGCGGGAGAGACCCAGTACTTC. Protein sequence: CASSIAIAGETQYF.